This TCR beta chain was captured by sequencing in a study of T cell repertoires in cytomegalovirus infection. The V end was cut by 5 bases, the J end by 5 bases, with 21 bases between. The CDR3 is made up of 16 amino acids. The germline gives CDR1 LNHDA, CDR2 SQIVND (reference sequence). This clonotype has a handful of counts. Via MiXCR, TCRdb re-called the reads, giving one row per CDR3 protein. The data hold approximately 490,000 distinct CDR3 sequences, with around 11% observed a single time. This clonotype was sampled from a human donor in good health (CMV status not recorded). Some clones in this sample may be carry-over from other donors' samples. The V and J genes are TRBV19 and TRBJ2-5, with D possibly TRBD1 on 5 matching bases. Sequences were obtained from PBMCs. CDR3 amino acids: CASSADIRGAGETQYF. Here the CDR3 DNA reads TGTGCCAGTAGTGCTGACATAAGGGGCGCAGGGGAGACCCAGTACTTC.